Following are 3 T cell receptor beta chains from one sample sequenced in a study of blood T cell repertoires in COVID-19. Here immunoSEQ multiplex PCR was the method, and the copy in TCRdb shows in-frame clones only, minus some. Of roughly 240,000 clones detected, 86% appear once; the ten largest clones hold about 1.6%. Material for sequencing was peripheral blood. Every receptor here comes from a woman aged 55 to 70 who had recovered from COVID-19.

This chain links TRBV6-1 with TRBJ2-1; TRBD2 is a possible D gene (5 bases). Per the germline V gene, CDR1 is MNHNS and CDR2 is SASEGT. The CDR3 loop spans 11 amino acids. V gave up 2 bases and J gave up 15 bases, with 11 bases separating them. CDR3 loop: CASSELGRLFF. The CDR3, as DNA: TGTGCCAGCAGTGAATTGGGGAGACTGTTCTTC.

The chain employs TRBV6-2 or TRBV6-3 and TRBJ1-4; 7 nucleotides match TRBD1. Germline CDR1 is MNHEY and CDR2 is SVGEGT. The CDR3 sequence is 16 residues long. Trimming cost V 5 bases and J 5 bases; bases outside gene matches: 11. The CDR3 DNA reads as TGTGCCAGCAGTACCATGGAGGGGGCGCGGAATGAAAAACTGTTTTTT. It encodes CASSTMEGARNEKLFF.

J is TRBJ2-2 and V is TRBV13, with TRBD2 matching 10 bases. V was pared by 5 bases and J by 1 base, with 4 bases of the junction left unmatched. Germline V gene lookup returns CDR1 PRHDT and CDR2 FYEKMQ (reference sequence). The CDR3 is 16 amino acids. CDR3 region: CASSHGLAVNTGELFF. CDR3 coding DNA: TGTGCCAGCAGCCACGGACTAGCGGTGAACACCGGGGAGCTGTTTTTT.